This T cell receptor beta chain was sequenced for a study of blood T cells in healthy people across ages. This clonotype has more than one count but fewer than ten. The germline V gene has CDR1 SEHNR and CDR2 FQNEAQ (reference sequence). The CDR3 is 11 amino acids. Trimming took 5 bases from V and 7 from J, leaving 8 bases between them. Next came a second PCR, run for roughly 6 to 11 cycles, which used a sample-barcoded 5' primer along with a J-beta primer mix. TCRdb itself ran the 5' RACE reads through MiXCR, one entry per CDR3 protein. Of roughly 700,000 distinct CDR3 sequences listed, less than 40% are singletons.

The chain employs TRBV7-9 and TRBJ1-1, with no clear D. Material for sequencing was blood. This clonotype was sampled from a woman older than 75 in good health. The CDR3 here is CASSLPGEAFF. CDR3 sequence (DNA): TGTGCCAGCAGCCTCCCTGGTGAAGCTTTCTTT.